These T cell receptor beta chains were read from a single sample in a study of blood T cell repertoires in COVID-19. Assay used: immunoSEQ multiplex PCR; TCRdb lists only in-frame clones, some missing. The sample contains under 200,000 clones, less than 90% of which appear only once. The sample was peripheral blood. The receptors were gathered from a woman in her 70s with acute or convalescent COVID-19. Both conserved end residues are part of each CDR3. Each record gives: D gene, clone size, J gene, V gene, CDR3 protein, CDR3 DNA. D genes are given only for firm matches. The size field is filled for only some rows; it gives once, few, many or a size class.

d_call: TRBD1
clone_size: -
j_call: TRBJ1-4
v_call: TRBV18
cdr3_aa: CASSPGQGRNEKLFF
cdr3_nt: TGTGCCAGCTCACCCGGACAGGGCAGGAACGAAAAACTGTTTTTT

d_call: TRBD1
clone_size: -
j_call: TRBJ1-4
v_call: TRBV5-1
cdr3_aa: CASSDGTAGEKLFF
cdr3_nt: TGCGCCAGCAGCGACGGGACAGCCGGTGAAAAACTGTTTTTT

d_call: TRBD2
clone_size: -
j_call: TRBJ2-5
v_call: TRBV10-3
cdr3_aa: CAIRGTSGSLQETQYF
cdr3_nt: TGTGCCATCAGGGGGACTAGCGGGAGTTTACAAGAGACCCAGTACTTC

d_call: TRBD2
clone_size: -
j_call: TRBJ2-7
v_call: TRBV6-2/TRBV6-3
cdr3_aa: CASSYLIGGRKYEQYF
cdr3_nt: TGTGCCAGCAGTTACCTCATTGGCGGGAGAAAGTACGAGCAGTACTTC

d_call: TRBD1
clone_size: few
j_call: TRBJ1-6
v_call: TRBV27
cdr3_aa: CASSSGQGYSPLHF
cdr3_nt: TGTGCCAGCAGTTCGGGACAGGGTTACTCACCCCTCCACTTT

d_call: -
clone_size: -
j_call: TRBJ1-6
v_call: TRBV10-1
cdr3_aa: CASSDVLNSPLHF
cdr3_nt: TGCGCCAGCAGTGATGTCCTAAATTCACCCCTCCACTTT

d_call: TRBD1
clone_size: -
j_call: TRBJ1-2
v_call: TRBV28
cdr3_aa: CASRSTGVGTYGYTF
cdr3_nt: TGTGCCAGCAGATCTACAGGGGTCGGAACGTATGGCTACACCTTC

d_call: TRBD2
clone_size: -
j_call: TRBJ2-5
v_call: TRBV5-6
cdr3_aa: CASTVSAGRETQYF
cdr3_nt: TGTGCCAGCACCGTATCAGCCGGGAGGGAGACCCAGTACTTC

d_call: TRBD1
clone_size: -
j_call: TRBJ1-1
v_call: TRBV4-1
cdr3_aa: CASSQRQGEAFF
cdr3_nt: TGCGCCAGCAGCCAAAGACAGGGTGAAGCTTTCTTT

d_call: -
clone_size: once
j_call: TRBJ2-7
v_call: TRBV27
cdr3_aa: CASRRQVYGYEQYF
cdr3_nt: TGTGCCAGCAGGAGACAGGTATATGGTTACGAGCAGTACTTC

d_call: -
clone_size: -
j_call: TRBJ1-1
v_call: TRBV6-4
cdr3_aa: CASSMELNTEAFF
cdr3_nt: TGTGCCAGCAGTATGGAGTTGAACACTGAAGCTTTCTTT

d_call: -
clone_size: -
j_call: TRBJ2-2
v_call: TRBV7-8
cdr3_aa: CASSLKGGGELFF
cdr3_nt: TGTGCCAGCAGCTTAAAGGGAGGCGGGGAGCTGTTTTTT

d_call: TRBD1
clone_size: once
j_call: TRBJ1-1
v_call: TRBV5-5
cdr3_aa: CASSLGTARNTEAFF
cdr3_nt: TGTGCCAGCAGCTTAGGGACAGCGAGGAACACTGAAGCTTTCTTT

d_call: TRBD2
clone_size: -
j_call: TRBJ2-1
v_call: TRBV6-5
cdr3_aa: CASRTSAARNEQFF
cdr3_nt: TGTGCCAGCAGGACTAGCGCGGCCCGAAATGAGCAGTTCTTC

d_call: TRBD2
clone_size: -
j_call: TRBJ2-7
v_call: TRBV4-1
cdr3_aa: CASSQVLLAGFPYEQYF
cdr3_nt: TGCGCCAGCAGCCAAGTTCTACTAGCGGGGTTCCCCTACGAGCAGTACTTC

d_call: TRBD2
clone_size: once
j_call: TRBJ2-3
v_call: TRBV28
cdr3_aa: CASTERGLAGDTQYF
cdr3_nt: TGTGCCAGCACCGAGCGGGGACTAGCGGGTGATACGCAGTATTTT

d_call: -
clone_size: few
j_call: TRBJ1-3
v_call: TRBV5-1
cdr3_aa: CASSSTGVGNTIYF
cdr3_nt: TGCGCCAGCAGCTCGACGGGGGTTGGAAACACCATATATTTT

d_call: TRBD2
clone_size: -
j_call: TRBJ2-7
v_call: TRBV9
cdr3_aa: CASSVSGGTSYEQYF
cdr3_nt: TGTGCCAGCAGCGTATCGGGAGGTACATCCTACGAGCAGTACTTC

d_call: TRBD1
clone_size: -
j_call: TRBJ1-1
v_call: TRBV7-9
cdr3_aa: CASSLGGQRNGLKAFF
cdr3_nt: TGTGCCAGCAGCTTAGGGGGACAGAGGAATGGACTGAAAGCTTTCTTT

d_call: TRBD2
clone_size: -
j_call: TRBJ2-5
v_call: TRBV10-3
cdr3_aa: CANSAGGETQYF
cdr3_nt: TGTGCCAACTCAGCGGGAGGAGAGACCCAGTACTTC

d_call: -
clone_size: -
j_call: TRBJ1-2
v_call: TRBV5-1
cdr3_aa: CASSLDGYGYTF
cdr3_nt: TGCGCCAGCAGCTTGGACGGGTATGGCTACACCTTC

d_call: TRBD1
clone_size: -
j_call: TRBJ1-4
v_call: TRBV12-3/TRBV12-4
cdr3_aa: CASSLDRGELFF
cdr3_nt: TGTGCCAGCAGTTTGGACAGGGGTGAACTGTTTTTT

d_call: -
clone_size: -
j_call: TRBJ2-1
v_call: TRBV2
cdr3_aa: CASRRGHVSYNEQFF
cdr3_nt: TGTGCCAGCAGGAGGGGACACGTGTCCTACAATGAGCAGTTCTTC

d_call: TRBD1
clone_size: -
j_call: TRBJ2-5
v_call: TRBV12-3/TRBV12-4
cdr3_aa: CASSHRGETQYF
cdr3_nt: TGTGCCAGCAGTCACAGGGGAGAGACCCAGTACTTC

d_call: -
clone_size: -
j_call: TRBJ2-7
v_call: TRBV5-5
cdr3_aa: CASTPGPYEQYF
cdr3_nt: TGTGCCAGCACCCCCGGTCCCTACGAGCAGTACTTC

d_call: TRBD2
clone_size: -
j_call: TRBJ2-2
v_call: TRBV7-2
cdr3_aa: CASSRLGLAGTGELFF
cdr3_nt: TGTGCCAGCAGTCGACTCGGACTAGCTGGCACCGGGGAGCTGTTTTTT

d_call: -
clone_size: -
j_call: TRBJ2-7
v_call: TRBV10-1
cdr3_aa: CASSDAGNPYEQYF
cdr3_nt: TGCGCCAGCAGTGATGCAGGGAATCCCTACGAGCAGTACTTC

d_call: -
clone_size: -
j_call: TRBJ2-1
v_call: TRBV3-1/TRBV3-2
cdr3_aa: CASSQDYFGEQFF
cdr3_nt: TGTGCCAGCAGCCAAGACTACTTCGGTGAGCAGTTCTTC

d_call: -
clone_size: -
j_call: TRBJ1-1
v_call: TRBV29-1
cdr3_aa: CSVRGQLNTEAFF
cdr3_nt: TGCAGCGTGAGAGGACAGCTGAACACTGAAGCTTTCTTT

d_call: -
clone_size: -
j_call: TRBJ1-3
v_call: TRBV28
cdr3_aa: CASYSSGAGNTIYF
cdr3_nt: TGTGCCAGCTACAGTTCAGGGGCTGGAAACACCATATATTTT

d_call: -
clone_size: -
j_call: TRBJ2-1
v_call: TRBV5-4
cdr3_aa: CASSPGRNSYNEQFF
cdr3_nt: TGTGCCAGCAGCCCGGGGAGAAACTCCTACAATGAGCAGTTCTTC

d_call: -
clone_size: once
j_call: TRBJ1-1
v_call: TRBV7-2
cdr3_aa: CASSLGHSNTEAFF
cdr3_nt: TGTGCCAGCAGCCTGGGACACTCGAACACTGAAGCTTTCTTT

d_call: -
clone_size: -
j_call: TRBJ2-7
v_call: TRBV3-1/TRBV3-2
cdr3_aa: CASSPRTAYEQYF
cdr3_nt: TGTGCCAGCAGCCCGCGGACAGCCTACGAGCAGTACTTC